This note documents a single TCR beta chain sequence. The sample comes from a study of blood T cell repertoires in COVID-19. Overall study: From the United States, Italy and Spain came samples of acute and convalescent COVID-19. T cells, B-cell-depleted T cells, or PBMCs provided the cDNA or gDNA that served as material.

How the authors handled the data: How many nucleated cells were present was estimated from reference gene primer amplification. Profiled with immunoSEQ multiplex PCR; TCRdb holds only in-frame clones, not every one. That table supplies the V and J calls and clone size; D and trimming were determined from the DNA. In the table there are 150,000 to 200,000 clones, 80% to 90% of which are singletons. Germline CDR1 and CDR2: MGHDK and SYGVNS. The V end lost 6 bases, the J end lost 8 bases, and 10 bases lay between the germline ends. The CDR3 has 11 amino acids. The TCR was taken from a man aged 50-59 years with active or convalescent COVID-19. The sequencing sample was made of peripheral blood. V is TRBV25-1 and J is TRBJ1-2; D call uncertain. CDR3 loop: CASSPGRGYTF. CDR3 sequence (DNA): TGTGCCAGCAGCCCAGGTCGGGGCTACACCTTC.